The table lists the clone carrying this T cell receptor beta chain with a few counts. The antigen is unknown. This entry comes from a study of identical twins. One entry per CDR3 protein, called by TCRdb with MiXCR from the 5' RACE reads. Altogether nearly 900,000 distinct CDR3 sequences are present, approximately 13% being singletons, with the ten largest covering around 1.6%. Study-level results: Modelling underestimated the level of out-of-frame TCR alpha sharing observed in monozygotic twins. With abundant cord blood beta clonotypes, insertions were fewer; memory repertoires showed no such pattern.

CDR3 length: 16 residues. CDR1 and CDR2 (germline): LGHDT, YNNKEL (reference sequence). Trimming left V 1 base short and J 4 bases short, with 17 bases between. The same sample was also studied in work on yellow fever vaccine responses in identical twins.

The chain carries TRBV3-1 and TRBJ2-7, with D possibly called TRBD1 or TRBD2 (6 bases each). The TCR comes from a woman younger than 30 in good health. Sequenced sample: PBMCs. The CDR3 DNA reads as TGTGCCAGCAGCCAAGGGATGGGGGGCTCCCTTTACGAGCAGTACTTC. Encoded protein: CASSQGMGGSLYEQYF.